This T cell receptor beta chain comes out of a study of monozygotic twins with inflammatory bowel disease. The study, taken as a whole, reports: Data gave no support to a single strong signal or clonotype associated with IBD. No repertoire similarity difference was seen between concordant and discordant twins; power was possibly limited. Patient repertoires may carry noise from differing immunosuppressive treatments.

The CDR3 totals 15 residues. Looked up from germline, CDR1 is SQVTM and CDR2 is ANQGSEA. TCRdb reprocessed the 5' RACE reads; each CDR3 protein has one entry and no DNA is given. The sample data list fewer than 550,000 distinct CDR3 sequences. Comments on this clonotype: Its antigen is still unknown.

Whole blood supplied total RNA, and T cells were not sorted. The chain uses TRBV29-1 and TRBJ1-2; no DNA is available, so the TRBD1 call from TCRdb remains unchecked. This clonotype was obtained from a human donor with ulcerative colitis or Crohn's disease, or a healthy co-twin of an affected twin (not recorded which). Sequencing input: blood. CDR3 amino acids: CSVEENIQGLGGYTF.